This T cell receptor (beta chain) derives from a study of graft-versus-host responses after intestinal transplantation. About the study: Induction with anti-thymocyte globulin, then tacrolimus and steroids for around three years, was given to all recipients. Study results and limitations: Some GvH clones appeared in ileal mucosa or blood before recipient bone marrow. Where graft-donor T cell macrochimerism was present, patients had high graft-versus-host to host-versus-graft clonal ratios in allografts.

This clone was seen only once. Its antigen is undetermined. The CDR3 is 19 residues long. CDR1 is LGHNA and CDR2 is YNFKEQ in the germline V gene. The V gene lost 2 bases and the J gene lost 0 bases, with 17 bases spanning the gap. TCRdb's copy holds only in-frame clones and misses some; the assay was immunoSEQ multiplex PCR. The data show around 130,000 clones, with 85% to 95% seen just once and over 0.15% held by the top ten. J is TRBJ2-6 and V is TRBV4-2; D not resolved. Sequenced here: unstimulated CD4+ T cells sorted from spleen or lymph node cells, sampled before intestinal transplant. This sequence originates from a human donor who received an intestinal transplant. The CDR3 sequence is CASSQLTDGLISGANVLTF. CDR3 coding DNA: TGTGCCAGCAGCCAACTTACCGACGGGTTGATCTCTGGGGCCAACGTCCTGACTTTC.